This T cell receptor beta chain was identified in a study of cytotoxic CD8 clonotypes in ibrutinib-treated CLL. Method: immunoSEQ multiplex PCR; TCRdb's copy keeps in-frame clones and lacks some. The table includes under 150,000 clones, 80% detected once. The source material was PBMCs, sampled after 36 months of ibrutinib treatment. The origin of this receptor is a human donor with chronic lymphocytic leukemia.

The DNA of the CDR3 is TGTGCCAGCAGTGGGCAAAATTTGGGGTGGAATGAAAAACTGTTTTTT. This codes for CASSGQNLGWNEKLFF. The gene calls are TRBV6-1 and TRBJ1-4, with no clear D. The ends were cut back, 4 bases at V and 5 bases at J, with 17 bases in the middle. CDR3 length: 16 amino acids. Germline V gene sequence: CDR1 MNHNS, CDR2 SASEGT.